This T cell receptor (beta chain) was sequenced in a study of T and B cells in COVID-19 patients. At the level of the study: Most recovered patients had mild to moderate COVID-19 treated as outpatients. Notes on the study in general: Symptomatic-phase blood samples from mildly ill patients and early samples from severe cases were scarce. In COVID-19 patients, T cell receptor beta variable and joining gene use was reportedly strongly skewed.

Blood genomic DNA input for TRB amplification was roughly 220-500 ng. V was pared by 6 bases and J by 8 bases, with 8 bases of the junction left unmatched. The CDR3 consists of 14 residues. Germline values: CDR1 MNHEY, CDR2 SVGAGI. On this clonotype: What it binds is not known.

BIOMED2 TRB-A/B primer pools were used in multiplex TRB PCR. TCRdb ran MiXCR on the multiplex PCR reads and lists one entry per CDR3 protein. The sample has under 8,500 distinct CDR3 sequences; around 31% are singletons. The sample taken for sequencing was blood. The sequence derives from a human donor with active COVID-19. The chain is built from TRBV6-5 and TRBJ2-7; TRBD1 matches at 12 bases. The DNA for the CDR3 is TGTGCCAGCAGACCGGGACAGGGGGCTCGGAAGCAGTACTTC. Translation: CASRPGQGARKQYF.